This is a list of T cell receptor beta chains from one sample in a study of T-cell memory formation after mild COVID-19. From the 5' RACE reads, TCRdb called clonotypes with MiXCR, one entry per CDR3 protein. This table has around 410,000 distinct CDR3 sequences, less than 25% appearing once. The sample was PBMCs or a T cell subset sorted from them (not recorded which). The receptors shown here come from an adult woman who had mild COVID-19 (a few samples of this study predate the infection). Cell type and time point are not known. Both conserved end residues are part of each CDR3. D genes are given only for firm matches. The size field is filled for only some rows; it gives once, few, many or a size class.

j_call,d_call,v_call,clone_size,cdr3_nt,cdr3_aa
TRBJ2-7,TRBD1,TRBV7-2,NA,TGTGCCAGCAGCCAACGACAGGGCAGCTCCTACGAGCAGTACTTC,CASSQRQGSSYEQYF
TRBJ2-5,TRBD2,TRBV18,NA,TGTGCCAGCTCTACGGCGGGAGCGATCGAGACCCAGTACTTC,CASSTAGAIETQYF
TRBJ1-6,NA,TRBV20-1,NA,TGCAGTGCTAGAGATCCCCCCGGGGTTCGGTCACCCCTCCACTTT,CSARDPPGVRSPLHF
TRBJ2-7,TRBD1,TRBV4-1,few,TGCGCCAGCAGCCAGGGCGGGACAGGGAACTACGAGCAGTACTTC,CASSQGGTGNYEQYF
TRBJ1-5,NA,TRBV15,few,TGTGCCACCAGCGGCGGCAAGGCGAGCAATCAGCCCCAGCATTTT,CATSGGKASNQPQHF
TRBJ1-5,NA,TRBV6-5,NA,TGTGCCAGCAGTAGGACAGTCGGACAGCCCCAGCATTTT,CASSRTVGQPQHF
TRBJ1-1,NA,TRBV29-1,NA,TGCAGCGTTGACGGGGACACCCATTATAGGGACACTGAAGCTTTCTTT,CSVDGDTHYRDTEAFF
TRBJ2-1,NA,TRBV29-1,NA,TGCAGCGTTCGGACTCGCTCCTACAATGAGCAGTTCTTC,CSVRTRSYNEQFF
TRBJ2-3,NA,TRBV7-9,NA,TGTGCCAGCAGCTTTTCGGTGAGGAGAAGCACAGATACGCAGTATTTT,CASSFSVRRSTDTQYF
TRBJ2-7,TRBD1,TRBV4-2,NA,TGTGCCAGCAGCCAATCGGACAGGGCGTACGAGCAGTACTTC,CASSQSDRAYEQYF
TRBJ2-7,NA,TRBV5-5,few,TGTGCCAGCAGCTTGGTAGGGGCCCTCCTCTACGAGCAGTACTTC,CASSLVGALLYEQYF
TRBJ1-4,NA,TRBV7-6,NA,TGTGCCAGCAGCGGGGGGGGGCATGAAAAACTGTTTTTT,CASSGGGHEKLFF
TRBJ2-7,NA,TRBV5-1,NA,TGCGCCAGCAGCCTCGAGGGCGGGGGCCCCTCCTACGAGCAGTACTTC,CASSLEGGGPSYEQYF
TRBJ1-2,NA,TRBV4-1,few,TGCGCCAGCAGCCAAGAAGTTCCGGCTAACTATGGCTACACCTTC,CASSQEVPANYGYTF
TRBJ2-1,TRBD1,TRBV7-9,few,TGTGCCAGCAGCCCCGAAGGGACAGCTTACAATGAGCAGTTCTTC,CASSPEGTAYNEQFF
TRBJ2-3,TRBD2,TRBV7-2,few,TGTGCCAGCAGCTTAGGATCGGGGGGCTTAGCGGGAATGACCACAGATACGCAGTATTTT,CASSLGSGGLAGMTTDTQYF
TRBJ2-7,NA,TRBV29-1,NA,TGCAGCGTCTCGTTGGGGGCAGGACATGGCGAGCAGTACTTC,CSVSLGAGHGEQYF
TRBJ1-4,TRBD1,TRBV2,NA,TGTGCCAGCAGGTTGACAGGGATAAATGAAAAACTGTTTTTT,CASRLTGINEKLFF